This T cell receptor (beta chain) was identified during a study of cytomegalovirus exposure and HLA in healthy donors. The wider study: One earlier analysis, a look at 150 million to 200 million T cells, found roughly 110 million unique TCR beta sequences. General study results and limits: Reports indicated that the classifier achieved high specificity and sensitivity in diagnosing cytomegalovirus status. Cytomegalovirus association was listed for about 170 TCR beta chains.

Of note for this clone: As yet, its antigen is unknown.

The donors gave bone marrow, and they were healthy. The CDR3 spans 16 residues. V was clipped by 4 bases and J by 12 bases; unmatched bases: 16. Germline V gene sequence: CDR1 SGDLS, CDR2 YYNGEE. The PCR employed 60 Vbeta primers together with 13 Jbeta primers. TCRdb's copy holds only in-frame clones and misses some; the assay was immunoSEQ multiplex PCR. This sample has under 300,000 clones, with just under 85% found just once. This receptor was identified in a woman aged 40 to 50 in good health and CMV-seropositive. Sequences were obtained from PBMCs. The chain has TRBV9 and TRBJ2-1; 10 nucleotides line up with TRBD2. The CDR3, as DNA: TGTGCCAGCAGCCATCAGAAGCGGGAGGGCCCGGAGGGGCAGTTCTTC. It is translated as CASSHQKREGPEGQFF.